Presented here are 16 T cell receptor beta chains from one specimen sequenced in a study of T cell responses to AZD1222 COVID-19 vaccine. The assay was immunoSEQ multiplex PCR, and TCRdb's table has in-frame clones only and misses some. The sample data list over 140,000 clones. Sequencing was done on a sample of peripheral blood. The receptors derive from an adult in good health.

The chain employs TRBV5-6 and TRBJ2-7; D call uncertain. This CDR3 spans 13 amino acids. Germline V gene lookup returns CDR1 SGHDT and CDR2 YYEEEE. Trimming shortened V by 2 bases and J by 4 bases, and 10 bases separated the two germline ends. The CDR3 DNA is TGTGCCAGCAGCTTCACCGGCAGTTACGAGCAGTACTTC. Residues: CASSFTGSYEQYF.

This rearrangement joins TRBV5-1 to TRBJ2-7, with TRBD1 matching 9 bases. Looked up from germline, CDR1 is SGHRS and CDR2 is YFSETQ. The CDR3 length is 17 residues. Unmatched junction bases numbered 12, after V lost 0 bases and J lost 5 bases. The CDR3 DNA reads TGCGCCAGCAGCTTGGATCCCCCAGGACAGGGGAAAAACGAGCAGTACTTC. The encoded protein is CASSLDPPGQGKNEQYF. The variable domain in full, completed from reference TRBV5-1 and TRBJ2-7, reads KAGVTQTPRYLIKTRGQQVTLSCSPISGHRSVSWYQQTPGQGLQFLFEYFSETQRNKGNFPGRFSGRQFSNSRSEMNVSTLELGDSALYLCASSLDPPGQGKNEQYFGPGTRLTVT.

V is TRBV19 and J is TRBJ1-2; 11 bases match TRBD1. Unmatched junction bases numbered 2, after V lost 4 bases and J lost 4 bases. The CDR3 is 14 amino acids. CDR1 is LNHDA and CDR2 is SQIVND in the germline V gene (reference sequence). For the CDR3, the DNA is TGTGCCAGTAGTACTGGGACAGGGGGCTATGGCTACACCTTC. It codes for CASSTGTGGYGYTF.

The chain combines TRBV6-4 with TRBJ2-3; the match to TRBD1 covers 7 bases. Near its end, the DNA agrees better with TRBJ1-5, so the J call may be wrong. CDR1 is MRHNA, CDR2 SNTAGT, per germline. The CDR3 spans 15 residues. DNA of the CDR3: TGTGCCAGCAGTGTTGAGGGGGGAGGGACAGATACGCAGCATTTT. Residues: CASSVEGGGTDTQHF.

The chain carries TRBV12-3 or TRBV12-4 and TRBJ1-2, with D possibly matching TRBD1 (6 bases). The V gene lost 6 bases and the J gene lost 8 bases, with 16 bases spanning the gap. The CDR3 has 13 amino acids. DNA of the CDR3: TGTGCCAGCAGCCGGGGACACCTTGAGGGCTACACCTTC. Translation gives CASSRGHLEGYTF.

Regarding this clone: In the same sample, other DNA sequences code for this CDR3. This rearrangement joins TRBV10-3 to TRBJ2-5; D could derive from TRBD1 or TRBD2 (5 bases each). The CDR3 is 11 amino acids. Trimming left V 4 bases short and J 5 bases short, with 5 bases between. Germline lookup yields CDR1 ENHRY and CDR2 SYGVKD. CDR3 amino acids: CAISGGETQYF. The CDR3 DNA reads TGTGCCATCAGTGGGGGGGAGACCCAGTACTTC.

The V and J genes are TRBV11-2 and TRBJ2-7; D perhaps matches TRBD2 (5 bases). Looked up from germline, CDR1 is SGHAT and CDR2 is FQNNGV. The CDR3 contains 17 residues. Trimming left V 5 bases short and J 1 base short, with 21 bases between. In DNA, the CDR3 is TGTGCCAGCAGCGGCCGGGATCCGCCTTTTAAATCCTACGAGCAGTACTTC. Amino acids: CASSGRDPPFKSYEQYF.

The chain uses TRBV24-1 and TRBJ2-1; 9 bases map to TRBD1. The CDR3 consists of 15 residues. Germline assignment: CDR1 KGHDR and CDR2 SFDVKD. Unmatched junction bases numbered 4, after V lost 4 bases and J lost 4 bases. The DNA for the CDR3 is TGTGCCACCAGTGACCGGGACAGGGCGTACAATGAGCAGTTCTTC. It specifies CATSDRDRAYNEQFF.

The chain recombines TRBV9 with TRBJ1-5; D might be TRBD1 (6 bases). The CDR3 loop spans 15 amino acids. Germline lookup yields CDR1 SGDLS and CDR2 YYNGEE. Trimming shortened V by 3 bases and J by 1 base, and 11 bases separated the two germline ends. The CDR3 DNA reads as TGTGCCAGCAGCGCGACAGGTCTAAGCAATCAGCCCCAGCATTTT. It specifies CASSATGLSNQPQHF.

V gene TRBV27 combines with J gene TRBJ1-2; TRBD1 aligns across 8 bases. The germline V gene encodes CDR1 MNHEY and CDR2 SMNVEV (reference sequence). The CDR3 spans 14 residues. V lost 5 bases and J lost 7; bases outside the gene matches: 9. CDR3 DNA sequence: TGTGCCAGCAGTCCTTACAACGGACAGGGTGGCTACACCTTC. Its translation is CASSPYNGQGGYTF.

The chain joins TRBV5-1 to TRBJ1-6; TRBD1 agrees at 7 bases. J was trimmed by 7 bases and V by 0 bases; bases with no gene match: 10. This CDR3 is built from 17 residues. Germline V gene sequence: CDR1 SGHRS, CDR2 YFSETQ. The CDR3 reads CASSLEGPGQLNSPLHF. Here the CDR3 DNA reads TGCGCCAGCAGCTTGGAGGGGCCGGGACAGTTAAATTCACCCCTCCACTTT.

Points on this clone: This same CDR3 is encoded by further DNA sequences in the sample. The J gene is TRBJ1-5, the V gene TRBV30; D is ambiguous. The CDR3 is 13 residues long. The germline CDR1 and CDR2 sequences are GTSNPN and SVGIG (reference sequence). Trimming took off 1 base at V and 1 base at J, with 5 bases between the two ends. The CDR3 protein is CAWSADSNQPQHF. Here the CDR3 DNA reads TGTGCCTGGAGTGCGGACAGCAATCAGCCCCAGCATTTT.

The rearrangement joins TRBV7-2 to TRBJ1-3; D unresolved. Germline loops: CDR1 SGHTA, CDR2 FQGNSA. The V and J ends lost 5 bases and 4 bases respectively, with 18 bases between them. The CDR3 sequence is 16 residues long. The CDR3 DNA sequence: TGTGCCAGCAGCCCCGACATCCGGGGTGGCGGAAACACCATATATTTT. Translated, it gives CASSPDIRGGGNTIYF.

The gene calls are TRBV29-1 and TRBJ2-2; 13 bases line up with TRBD2. This CDR3 comprises 17 residues. The germline V gene has CDR1 SQVTM and CDR2 ANQGSEA. The junction had 13 bases not matched to a gene; V was cut back by 7 bases and J by 5 bases. The CDR3 region is CSGGTGPGLAGTGELFF. Here the CDR3 DNA reads TGCAGCGGAGGGACAGGGCCGGGACTAGCGGGAACCGGGGAGCTGTTTTTT.

The genes are TRBV21-1 and TRBJ1-4; TRBD1 is taken as the D call from the table, unchecked against the DNA. TRBV21-1 is labeled a pseudogene. This CDR3 comprises 16 residues. The CDR3 loop is CASSPQGAPVVGKLFF. CDR3 coding DNA: TGTGCCAGCAGCCCGCAGGGGGCCCCCGTCGTCGGAAAACTGTTTTTT.

The chain combines TRBV25-1 with TRBJ2-7; maybe TRBD1 (6 bases). The CDR3 is 14 residues long. The V gene's germline CDR1 is MGHDK and CDR2 SYGVNS. V lost 6 bases and J lost 1, with 13 bases in between. The DNA for the CDR3 is TGTGCCAGCAGGTCTACAGGACAGTCCTACGAGCAGTACTTC. As protein: CASRSTGQSYEQYF.